Below are 9 T cell receptor beta chains sequenced from a single sample in a study of cytomegalovirus exposure and HLA in healthy donors. 60 Vbeta and 13 Jbeta primers were used in PCR. Method: immunoSEQ multiplex PCR; TCRdb's copy keeps in-frame clones and lacks some. The top ten clones hold less than 2% of a sample with around 170,000 clones, around 76% of them seen once. Source material: PBMCs. All receptors come from a man aged 35-49 years in good health and CMV-seronegative.

This clone appeared a few times. The J gene is TRBJ2-7, the V gene TRBV7-2; no definite D call. CDR3 length equals 14 residues. Deletions cut 4 bases from V and 3 bases from J, with 13 bases between. The germline V gene has CDR1 SGHTA and CDR2 FQGNSA. CDR3 in DNA: TGTGCCAGCAGCTCTCGGTTAGATTACTACGAGCAGTACTTC. Its translation is CASSSRLDYYEQYF.

J is TRBJ2-1 and V is TRBV9; 7 bases agree with TRBD2. After removal of 2 bases from V and 5 bases from J, the junction contained 1 base not matched to a gene. This CDR3 comprises 13 residues. Germline assignment: CDR1 SGDLS and CDR2 YYNGEE. The CDR3 reads CASSVGGDNEQFF. Here the CDR3 DNA reads TGTGCCAGCAGCGTGGGGGGGGACAATGAGCAGTTCTTC.

J is TRBJ1-1 and V is TRBV27, with D maybe TRBD1 (6 bases). CDR3 length: 14 residues. CDR1 is MNHEY and CDR2 is SMNVEV in the germline V gene (reference sequence). Trimming removed 5 bases at V and 4 bases at J, with 14 bases between. DNA of the CDR3: TGTGCCAGCAGTATCCAGGGGTTACCCACTGAAGCTTTCTTT. Translation: CASSIQGLPTEAFF.

The chain has TRBV7-8 and TRBJ2-7; D is perhaps TRBD1 (6 bases). With 0 bases removed from V and 4 bases from J, the gap between germline ends came to 16 bases. CDR1 and CDR2 (germline): SGHVS, FQNEAQ. This CDR3 is built from 16 residues. This CDR3 is CASSLARGRGTYEQYF. CDR3 nucleotides: TGTGCCAGCAGCTTAGCGCGCGGCAGGGGCACATACGAGCAGTACTTC.

This chain joins TRBV7-9 and TRBJ2-7, with TRBD1 identical over 9 bases. Germline trimming cut 5 bases from V and 7 bases from J; bases unmatched to any gene: 15. The CDR3 has 16 residues. Germline values: CDR1 SEHNR, CDR2 FQNEAQ (reference sequence). DNA of the CDR3: TGTGCCAGCAGCCTACCTAAGACGGACAGGGGTGTGGAGCAGTACTTC. Translating gives CASSLPKTDRGVEQYF.

The V call is TRBV9, the J call TRBJ2-3, with 8 nucleotides matching TRBD1. Trimming removed 4 bases from V and 0 bases from J; junction bases left unmatched: 4. CDR3 length: 15 amino acids. Germline V gene lookup returns CDR1 SGDLS and CDR2 YYNGEE. The CDR3: CASSPRQGSTDTQYF. The CDR3 DNA follows: TGTGCCAGCAGCCCCCGACAGGGGAGCACAGATACGCAGTATTTT.

The V call is TRBV2, the J call TRBJ2-3; a weak D match, TRBD2 (6 bases). Trimming took 8 bases from V and 2 from J, leaving 8 bases between them. CDR3 length equals 12 residues. Germline V gene sequence: CDR1 SNHLY, CDR2 FYNNEI. The chain's CDR3 is CASWRDTDTQYF. In DNA form, the CDR3 reads TGTGCCAGCTGGCGGGACACAGATACGCAGTATTTT. Complete variable domain (other parts from reference TRBV2 and TRBJ2-3): EPEVTQTPSHQVTQMGQEVILRCVPISNHLYFYWYRQILGQKVEFLVSFYNNEISEKSEIFDDQFSVERPDGSNFTLKIRSTKLEDSAMYFCASWRDTDTQYFGPGTRLTVL.

The chain recombines TRBV14 with TRBJ2-7; tentatively, D is TRBD2 (6 bases). Trimming removed 8 bases at V and 2 bases at J, with 16 bases between. Germline CDR1 SGHDN, CDR2 FVKESK. This CDR3 is 14 amino acids long. The CDR3 coding sequence is TGTGCCAGCGGACAAACCACTAGCACCTACGAGCAGTACTTC. This encodes CASGQTTSTYEQYF.

The chain has TRBV7-9 and TRBJ2-1; D perhaps matches TRBD2 (6 bases). Germline CDR1 and CDR2: SEHNR and FQNEAQ (reference sequence). The CDR3 extends over 18 amino acids. Between the trimmed V and J ends, which lost 7 bases and 0 bases, there was a span of 22 bases. CDR3 amino acids: CASTTGGTSQSSYNEQFF. CDR3 in DNA: TGTGCCAGCACCACGGGCGGGACCAGCCAGAGCTCCTACAATGAGCAGTTCTTC.